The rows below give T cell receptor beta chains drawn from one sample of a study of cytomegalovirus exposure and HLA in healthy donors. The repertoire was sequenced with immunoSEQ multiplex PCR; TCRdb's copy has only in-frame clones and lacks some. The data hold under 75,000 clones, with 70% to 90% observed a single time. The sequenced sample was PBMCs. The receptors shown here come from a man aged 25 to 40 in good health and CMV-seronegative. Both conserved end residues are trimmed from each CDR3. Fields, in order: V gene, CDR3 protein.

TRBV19 ASSIGGQGTEQY
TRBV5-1 ASSLGAALNTEAF
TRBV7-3 ASSSIHRGVQDTQY
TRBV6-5 ASSAPGGTEAF
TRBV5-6 ASSLEVTGGYEQY
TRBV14 ASSHIRTGRATEAF
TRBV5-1 ASSLAGQGYNSPLH
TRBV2 ASSEALGGSREQY
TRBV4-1 ASRTQGADPEAF
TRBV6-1 ASSEFLRGRDYGYT